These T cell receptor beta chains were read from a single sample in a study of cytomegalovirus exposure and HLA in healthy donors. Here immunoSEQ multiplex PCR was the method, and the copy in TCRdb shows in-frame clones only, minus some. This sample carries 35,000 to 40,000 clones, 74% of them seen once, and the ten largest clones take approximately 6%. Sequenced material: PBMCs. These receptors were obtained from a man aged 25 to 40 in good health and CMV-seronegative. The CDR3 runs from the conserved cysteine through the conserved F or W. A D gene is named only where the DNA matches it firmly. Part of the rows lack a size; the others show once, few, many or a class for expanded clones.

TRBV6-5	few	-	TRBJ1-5	TGTGCCAGCAGCGAGGCCCGGTGGCCCCAGCATTTT	CASSEARWPQHF
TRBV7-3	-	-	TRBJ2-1	TGTGCCAGCAGAGTAGCTGTTGAGCAGTTCTTC	CASRVAVEQFF
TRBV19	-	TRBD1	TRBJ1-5	TGTGCCAGTAGTGTACAGGGGGCCGGCAATCAGCCCCAGCATTTT	CASSVQGAGNQPQHF
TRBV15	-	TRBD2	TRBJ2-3	TGTGCCACCAGCAGAGAGACTAGCGGGCAGGTTGGGGCAGATACGCAGTATTTT	CATSRETSGQVGADTQYF
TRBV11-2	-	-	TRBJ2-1	TGTGCCAGCAGCCCCATTGCAGGGTCCTACAATGAGCAGTTCTTC	CASSPIAGSYNEQFF
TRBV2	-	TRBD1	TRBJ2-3	TGTGCCAGCACCGTCGGAACAGGGGGCCCAGATACGCAGTATTTT	CASTVGTGGPDTQYF
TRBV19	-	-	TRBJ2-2	TGTGCCAGTAGTATGGAGAGCGCGAACCCCCGGCTGTTTTTT	CASSMESANPRLFF
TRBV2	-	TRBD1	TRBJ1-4	TGTGCCGCAAAAAACCAGGGGGCGCAACTGTTTTTT	CAAKNQGAQLFF
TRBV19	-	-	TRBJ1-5	TGTGCCAGTAGTATAGTGTCAGATAGCAATCAGCCCCAGCATTTT	CASSIVSDSNQPQHF
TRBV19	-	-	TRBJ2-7	TGTGCCAGTCACGGGGCAGGGGTGAGCGAGCAGTACTTC	CASHGAGVSEQYF
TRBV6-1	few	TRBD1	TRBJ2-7	TGTGCCAGCTGGGACAGGGGGCGCTACGAGCAGTACTTC	CASWDRGRYEQYF
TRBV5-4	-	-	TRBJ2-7	TGTGCCAGCAGCTTGAGGCAGGGGCGGGAGCAGTACTTC	CASSLRQGREQYF
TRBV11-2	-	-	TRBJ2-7	TGTGCCAGCAGCCTCACTCCCAGGGGCCTACCGCCAGACATGTACGAGCAGTACTTC	CASSLTPRGLPPDMYEQYF
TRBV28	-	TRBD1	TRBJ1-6	TGTGCCAGCAGTTTACCGGACAGGGACAATTCACCCCTCCACTTT	CASSLPDRDNSPLHF
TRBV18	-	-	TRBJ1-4	TGTGCCAGCTCACCGCAGGGGACTAATGAAAAACTGTTTTTT	CASSPQGTNEKLFF
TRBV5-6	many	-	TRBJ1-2	TGTGCCAGCAGCCGACAGACGCGCTACACCTTC	CASSRQTRYTF
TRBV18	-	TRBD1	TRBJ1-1	TGTGCCAGCTCACAGGGACAGGGTGGTACTGAAGCTTTCTTT	CASSQGQGGTEAFF
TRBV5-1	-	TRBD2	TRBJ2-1	TGCGCCAGCAGCTTGGAGGGACCAGCGGGGTTTTACAATGAGCAGTTCTTC	CASSLEGPAGFYNEQFF
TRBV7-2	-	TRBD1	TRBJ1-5	TGTGCCAGCAGACCAGGGACAGGGGTAGTTAGCAATCAGCCCCAGCATTTT	CASRPGTGVVSNQPQHF
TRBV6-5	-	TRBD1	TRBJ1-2	TGTGCCAGCAGCAAAACCGGGACAGGCTATGGCTACACCTTC	CASSKTGTGYGYTF
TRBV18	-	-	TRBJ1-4	TGTGCCAGCTCACCACCGGGGCAGGAAGAAAAACTGTTTTTT	CASSPPGQEEKLFF
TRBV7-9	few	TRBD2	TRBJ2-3	TGTGCCAGCAGCGCGTGGACTAGCGGGAGAGGGGACAGCACAGATACGCAGTATTTT	CASSAWTSGRGDSTDTQYF
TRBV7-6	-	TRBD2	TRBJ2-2	TGTGCCAGCAGCTTATCAGCGGGGGCCACCGGGGAGCTGTTTTTT	CASSLSAGATGELFF
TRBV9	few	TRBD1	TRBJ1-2	TGTGCCAGCAGCCTCGACAGGGTGCGCGGCTACACCTTC	CASSLDRVRGYTF
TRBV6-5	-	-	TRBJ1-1	TGTGCCAGCAGCGACAGCAGGGGTTCAACTGAAGCTTTCTTT	CASSDSRGSTEAFF
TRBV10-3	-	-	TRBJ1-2	TGTGCCAGCCGTGGCGGGCCTAACTATGGCTACACCTTC	CASRGGPNYGYTF
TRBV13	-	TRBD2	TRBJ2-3	TGTGCCAGCAGCTACCGACTAGCGGGAGGGCCAGATACGCAGTATTTT	CASSYRLAGGPDTQYF
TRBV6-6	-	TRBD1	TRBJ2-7	TGTGCCAGCAGTTACGACGGGACAGGGGCGCTCGAGCAGTACTTC	CASSYDGTGALEQYF